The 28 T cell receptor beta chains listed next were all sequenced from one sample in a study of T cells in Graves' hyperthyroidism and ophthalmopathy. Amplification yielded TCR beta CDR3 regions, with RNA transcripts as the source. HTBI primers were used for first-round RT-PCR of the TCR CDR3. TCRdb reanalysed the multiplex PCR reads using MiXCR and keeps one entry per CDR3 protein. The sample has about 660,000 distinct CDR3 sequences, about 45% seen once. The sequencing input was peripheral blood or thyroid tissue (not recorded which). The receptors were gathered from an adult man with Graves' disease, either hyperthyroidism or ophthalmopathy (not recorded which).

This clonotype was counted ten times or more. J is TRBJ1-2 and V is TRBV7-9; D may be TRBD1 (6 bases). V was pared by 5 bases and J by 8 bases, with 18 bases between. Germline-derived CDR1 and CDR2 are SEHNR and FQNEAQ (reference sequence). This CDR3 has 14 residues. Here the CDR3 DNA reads TGTGCCAGCAGCCAAGGGCCCGGGGGGCGCGGCTACACCTTC. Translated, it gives CASSQGPGGRGYTF.

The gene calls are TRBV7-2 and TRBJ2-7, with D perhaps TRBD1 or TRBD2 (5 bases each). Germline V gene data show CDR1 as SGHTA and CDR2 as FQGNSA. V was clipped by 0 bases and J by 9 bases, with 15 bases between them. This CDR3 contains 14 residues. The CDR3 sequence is CASSLAGVDVVQYF. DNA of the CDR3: TGTGCCAGCAGCTTAGCGGGGGTCGACGTAGTGCAGTACTTC.

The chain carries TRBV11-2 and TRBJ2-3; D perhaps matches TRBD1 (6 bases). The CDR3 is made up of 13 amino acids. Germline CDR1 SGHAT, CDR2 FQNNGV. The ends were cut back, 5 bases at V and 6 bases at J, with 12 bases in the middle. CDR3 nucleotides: TGTGCCAGCAGCGGCGTGCAGGGGGATACGCAGTATTTT. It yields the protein CASSGVQGDTQYF.

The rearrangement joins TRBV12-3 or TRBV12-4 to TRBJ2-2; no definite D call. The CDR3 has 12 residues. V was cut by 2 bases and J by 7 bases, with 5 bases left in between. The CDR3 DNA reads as TGTGCCAGCAGTTTAAGTAGCGGGGAGCTGTTTTTT. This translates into CASSLSSGELFF.

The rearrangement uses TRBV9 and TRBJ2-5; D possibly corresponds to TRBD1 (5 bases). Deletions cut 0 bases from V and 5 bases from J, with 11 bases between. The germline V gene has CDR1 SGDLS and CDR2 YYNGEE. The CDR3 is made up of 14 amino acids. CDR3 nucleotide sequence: TGTGCCAGCAGCGTAGAAGGCAGGGTTGAGACCCAGTACTTC. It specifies CASSVEGRVETQYF.

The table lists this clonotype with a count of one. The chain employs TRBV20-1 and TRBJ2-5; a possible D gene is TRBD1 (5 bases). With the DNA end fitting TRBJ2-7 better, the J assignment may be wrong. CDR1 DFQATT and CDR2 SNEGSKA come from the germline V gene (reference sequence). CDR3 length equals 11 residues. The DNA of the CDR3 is TGCAGTTCCAGGGTCAGCTACGAGCAGTACTTC. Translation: CSSRVSYEQYF.

The CDR3 here is CASSPGTGHNQPQHF. The CDR3 DNA follows: TGTGCCAGCAGTCCCGGGACAGGGCACAATCAGCCCCAGCATTTT. The chain is built from TRBV4-2 and TRBJ1-5; 9 nucleotides agree with TRBD1. The germline V gene has CDR1 LGHNA and CDR2 YNFKEQ. The trim removed 6 bases at V and 3 bases at J, leaving 6 bases unmatched. CDR3 size: 15 residues.

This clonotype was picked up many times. The CDR3 loop is CAISERTGSHGYTF. The CDR3 DNA follows: TGTGCCATCAGTGAGCGGACAGGGAGTCATGGCTACACCTTC. The genes are TRBV10-3 and TRBJ1-2; 8 nucleotides agree with TRBD1. The CDR3 extends over 14 amino acids. Trimming removed 2 bases from V and 6 bases from J; junction bases left unmatched: 5. From germline, CDR1 is ENHRY and CDR2 SYGVKD.

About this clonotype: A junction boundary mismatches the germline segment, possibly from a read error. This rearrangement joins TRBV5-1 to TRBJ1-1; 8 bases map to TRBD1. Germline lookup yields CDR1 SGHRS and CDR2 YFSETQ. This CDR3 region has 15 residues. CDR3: CASSLWTGPNTKAFF. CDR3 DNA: TGCGCCAGCAGCCTATGGACAGGGCCTAACACTAAAGCTTTCTTT.

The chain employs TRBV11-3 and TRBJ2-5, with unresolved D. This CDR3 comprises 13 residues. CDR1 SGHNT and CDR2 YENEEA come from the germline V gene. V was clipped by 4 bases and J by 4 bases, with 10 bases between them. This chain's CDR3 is CASSSGPLETQYF. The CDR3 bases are TGTGCCAGCAGCTCGGGCCCACTAGAGACCCAGTACTTC.

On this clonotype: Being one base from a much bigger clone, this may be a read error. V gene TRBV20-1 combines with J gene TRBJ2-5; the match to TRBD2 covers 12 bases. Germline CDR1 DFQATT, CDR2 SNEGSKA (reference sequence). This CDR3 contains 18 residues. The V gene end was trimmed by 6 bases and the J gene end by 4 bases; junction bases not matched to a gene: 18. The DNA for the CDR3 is TGCAGTGCCAGGGAACCGGGGTCGGCTAGCGGGAGGGTAGAGACCCAGTACTTC. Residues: CSAREPGSASGRVETQYF.

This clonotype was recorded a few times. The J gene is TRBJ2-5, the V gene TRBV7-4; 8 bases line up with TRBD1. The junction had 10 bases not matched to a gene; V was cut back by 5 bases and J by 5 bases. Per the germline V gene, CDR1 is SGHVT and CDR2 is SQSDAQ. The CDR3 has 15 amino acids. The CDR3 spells CASSQDQGAEETQYF. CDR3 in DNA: TGTGCCAGCAGCCAAGATCAGGGGGCGGAGGAGACCCAGTACTTC.

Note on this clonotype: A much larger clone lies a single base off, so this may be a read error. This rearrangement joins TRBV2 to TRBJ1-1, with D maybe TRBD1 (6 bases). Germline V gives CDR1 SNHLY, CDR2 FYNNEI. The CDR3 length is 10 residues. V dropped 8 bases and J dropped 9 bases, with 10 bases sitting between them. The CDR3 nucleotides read TGTGCCAGCCAGGGGCCTAAAGCTTTCTTT. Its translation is CASQGPKAFF.

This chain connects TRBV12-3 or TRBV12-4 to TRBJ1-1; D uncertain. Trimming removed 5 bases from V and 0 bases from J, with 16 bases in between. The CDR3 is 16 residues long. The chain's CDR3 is CASSNHPPRLNTEAFF. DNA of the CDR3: TGTGCCAGCAGTAATCATCCCCCTCGACTGAACACTGAAGCTTTCTTT.

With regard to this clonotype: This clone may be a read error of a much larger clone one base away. This CDR3 is CSALRDQRGPQHF. Here the CDR3 DNA reads TGCAGCGCCCTTCGGGACCAACGGGGGCCCCAGCATTTT. V usage is TRBV29-1 and J usage is TRBJ1-5; TRBD1 might be the D (5 bases). The germline V and J ends were trimmed by 7 bases and 9 bases, with 19 bases remaining between them. CDR3 length equals 13 residues. Germline V gene lookup returns CDR1 SQVTM and CDR2 ANQGSEA.

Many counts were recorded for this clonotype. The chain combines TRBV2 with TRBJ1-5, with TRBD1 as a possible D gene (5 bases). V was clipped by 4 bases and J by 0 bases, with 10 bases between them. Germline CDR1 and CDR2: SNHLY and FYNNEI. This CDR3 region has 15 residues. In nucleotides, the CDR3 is TGTGCCAGCAGTGGGGGGACTCATAGCAATCAGCCCCAGCATTTT. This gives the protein CASSGGTHSNQPQHF. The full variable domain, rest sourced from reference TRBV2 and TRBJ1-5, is EPEVTQTPSHQVTQMGQEVILRCVPISNHLYFYWYRQILGQKVEFLVSFYNNEISEKSEIFDDQFSVERPDGSNFTLKIRSTKLEDSAMYFCASSGGTHSNQPQHFGDGTRLSIL.

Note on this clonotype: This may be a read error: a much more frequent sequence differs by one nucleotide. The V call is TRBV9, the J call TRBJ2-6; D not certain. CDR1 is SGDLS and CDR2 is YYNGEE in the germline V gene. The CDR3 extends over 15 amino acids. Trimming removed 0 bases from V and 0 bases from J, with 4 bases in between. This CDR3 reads CASSVASSGANVLTF. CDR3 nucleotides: TGTGCCAGCAGCGTAGCGAGCTCTGGGGCCAACGTCCTGACTTTC.

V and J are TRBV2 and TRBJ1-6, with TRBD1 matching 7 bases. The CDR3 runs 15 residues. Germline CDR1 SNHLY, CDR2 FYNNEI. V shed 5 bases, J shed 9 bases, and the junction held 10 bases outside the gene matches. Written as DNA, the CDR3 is TGTGCCAGCAGTTTATCGCAGGGGGTTAGTTCACCCCTCCACTTT. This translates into CASSLSQGVSSPLHF.

Here the CDR3 reads CASSVEEAAGEAFF. CDR3 nucleotide sequence: TGTGCCAGCAGCGTAGAAGAAGCGGCAGGGGAAGCTTTCTTT. The chain couples TRBV9 to TRBJ1-1; a possible D gene is TRBD1 (5 bases). Deletions cut 0 bases from V and 8 bases from J, with 14 bases between. This CDR3 has 14 amino acids. Germline V gene lookup returns CDR1 SGDLS and CDR2 YYNGEE. The whole variable domain, remainder taken from reference TRBV9 and TRBJ1-1, is DSGVTQTPKHLITATGQRVTLRCSPRSGDLSVYWYQQSLDQGLQFLIQYYNGEERAKGNILERFSAQQFPDLHSELNLSSLELGDSALYFCASSVEEAAGEAFFGQGTRLTVV.

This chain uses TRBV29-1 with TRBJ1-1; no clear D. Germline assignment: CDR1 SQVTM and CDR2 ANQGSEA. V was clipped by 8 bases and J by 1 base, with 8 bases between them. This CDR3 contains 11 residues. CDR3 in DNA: TGCAGCTTAGCCAGGAACACTGAAGCTTTCTTT. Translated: CSLARNTEAFF.

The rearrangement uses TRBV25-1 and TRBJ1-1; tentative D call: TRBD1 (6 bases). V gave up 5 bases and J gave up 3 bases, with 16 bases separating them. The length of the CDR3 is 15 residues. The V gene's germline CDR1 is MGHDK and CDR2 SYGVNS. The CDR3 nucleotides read TGTGCCAGCAGTCAACCCCAGGGGAGGGACACTGAAGCTTTCTTT. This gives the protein CASSQPQGRDTEAFF.

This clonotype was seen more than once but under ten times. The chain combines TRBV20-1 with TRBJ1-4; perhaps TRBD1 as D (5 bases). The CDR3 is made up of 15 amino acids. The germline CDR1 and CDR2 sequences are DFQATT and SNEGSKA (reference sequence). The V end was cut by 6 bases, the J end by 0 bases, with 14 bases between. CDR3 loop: CSARQMNPTNEKLFF. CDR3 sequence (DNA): TGCAGTGCCAGACAGATGAACCCAACTAATGAAAAACTGTTTTTT.

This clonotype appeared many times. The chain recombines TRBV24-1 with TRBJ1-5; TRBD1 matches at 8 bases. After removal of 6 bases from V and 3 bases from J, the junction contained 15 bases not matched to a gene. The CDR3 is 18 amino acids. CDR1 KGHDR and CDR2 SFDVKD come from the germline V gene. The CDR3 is CATSPSTGERDVNQPQHF. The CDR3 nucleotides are TGTGCCACCAGTCCCTCGACAGGGGAGAGGGATGTCAATCAGCCCCAGCATTTT.

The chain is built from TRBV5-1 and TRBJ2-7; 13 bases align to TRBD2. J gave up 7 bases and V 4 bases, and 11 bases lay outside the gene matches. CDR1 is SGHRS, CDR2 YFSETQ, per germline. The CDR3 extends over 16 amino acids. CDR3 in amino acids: CASSEAGLAGTGEQYF. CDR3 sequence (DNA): TGCGCCAGCAGCGAGGCGGGACTAGCGGGAACTGGAGAGCAGTACTTC.

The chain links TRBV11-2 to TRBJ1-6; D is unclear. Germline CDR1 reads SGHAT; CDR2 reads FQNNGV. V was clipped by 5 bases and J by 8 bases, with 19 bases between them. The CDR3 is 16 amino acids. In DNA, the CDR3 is TGTGCCAGCAGCCCAAGCACCGGGGAGCTGCATTCACCCCTCCACTTT. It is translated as CASSPSTGELHSPLHF.

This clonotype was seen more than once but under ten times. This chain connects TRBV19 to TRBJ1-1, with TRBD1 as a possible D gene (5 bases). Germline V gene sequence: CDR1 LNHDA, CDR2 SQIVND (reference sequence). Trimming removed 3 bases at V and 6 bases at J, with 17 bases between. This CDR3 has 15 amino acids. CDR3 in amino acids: CASSISGREYPEAFF. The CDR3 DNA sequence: TGTGCCAGTAGTATCAGCGGCAGGGAATACCCTGAAGCTTTCTTT.

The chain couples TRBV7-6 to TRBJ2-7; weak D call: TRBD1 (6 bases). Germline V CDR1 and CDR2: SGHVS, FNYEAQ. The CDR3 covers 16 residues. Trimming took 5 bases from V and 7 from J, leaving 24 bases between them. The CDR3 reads CASSVAPRDTFGEQYF. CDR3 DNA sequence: TGTGCCAGCAGCGTTGCGCCTCGGGACACCTTCGGAGAGCAGTACTTC.

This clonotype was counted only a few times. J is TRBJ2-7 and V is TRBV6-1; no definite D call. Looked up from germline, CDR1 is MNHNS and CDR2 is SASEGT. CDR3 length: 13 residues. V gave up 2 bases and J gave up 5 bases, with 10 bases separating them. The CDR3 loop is CASSESISHEQYF. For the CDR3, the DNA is TGTGCCAGCAGTGAATCGATTTCCCACGAGCAGTACTTC.